These 21 T cell receptor beta chains came from one sample sequenced in a study of T-cell reconstitution after alpha-beta-depleted transplantation in children. Unique molecular identifiers were built into the TCRbeta library. TCRdb itself ran the PCR reads through MiXCR, one entry per CDR3 protein. The data contain approximately 110,000 distinct CDR3 sequences, roughly 23% of them singletons. The sample consisted of PBMCs, mostly from graft donor cells, taken 180 days after TCRalphabeta/CD19-depleted stem cell transplant. These receptors were taken from a male patient between 2 and 10 years old who had a stem cell transplant for chronic granulomatous disease, so the T cells may come from the graft donor.

This clonotype appeared many times. The chain combines TRBV7-6 with TRBJ2-1, with a tentative D call TRBD2 (6 bases). V lost 2 bases and J 6 bases, leaving 11 bases between the germline ends. Germline V gene lookup returns CDR1 SGHVS and CDR2 FNYEAQ. There are 14 residues in the CDR3. CDR3 sequence: CASSLWRGFNEQFF. The CDR3 DNA is TGTGCCAGCAGCTTATGGAGGGGATTCAATGAGCAGTTCTTC.

In this sample, this clonotype turned up many times. The chain carries TRBV12-3 or TRBV12-4 and TRBJ2-1; 9 positions match TRBD2. V shed 1 base, J shed 0 bases, and the junction held 7 bases outside the gene matches. The CDR3 is 18 amino acids. The CDR3 DNA is TGTGCCAGCAGTTTAGATAGCGGGAGACACAGCTCCTACAATGAGCAGTTCTTC. Translating gives CASSLDSGRHSSYNEQFF.

The V call is TRBV29-1, the J call TRBJ1-1; D is unclear. The CDR3 is 12 residues long. V was clipped by 7 bases and J by 1 base, with 10 bases between them. CDR1 SQVTM and CDR2 ANQGSEA come from the germline V gene. In DNA, the CDR3 is TGCAGCGGGGCGTTTGAGAACACTGAAGCTTTCTTT. Protein: CSGAFENTEAFF. The full variable domain, with the rest looked up from reference TRBV29-1 and TRBJ1-1, is SAVISQKPSRDICQRGTSLTIQCQVDSQVTMMFWYRQQPGQSLTLIATANQGSEATYESGFVIDKFPISRPNLTFSTLTVSNMSPEDSSIYLCSGAFENTEAFFGQGTRLTVV.

This chain connects TRBV5-1 to TRBJ2-7, with 13 bases lining up with TRBD2. Per the germline V gene, CDR1 is SGHRS and CDR2 is YFSETQ. J was trimmed by 0 bases and V by 4 bases; bases with no gene match: 4. The length of the CDR3 is 16 residues. The CDR3 reads CASSPGLAGSSYEQYF. The CDR3 DNA reads as TGCGCCAGCAGCCCGGGACTAGCGGGATCCTCCTACGAGCAGTACTTC.

The V call is TRBV5-1, the J call TRBJ1-1; 8 bases fit TRBD1. J was trimmed by 1 base and V by 5 bases; bases with no gene match: 4. Germline CDR1 reads SGHRS; CDR2 reads YFSETQ. The CDR3 has 14 residues. CDR3 loop: CASRAGTGNTEAFF. The CDR3 DNA reads as TGCGCCAGCAGAGCCGGGACAGGGAACACTGAAGCTTTCTTT.

The V call is TRBV12-3 or TRBV12-4, the J call TRBJ1-6; perhaps TRBD1 as D (5 bases). The CDR3 is made up of 13 amino acids. Trimming took 5 bases from V and 9 from J, leaving 11 bases between them. The CDR3 is CASSQIDSSPLHF. The CDR3 DNA reads as TGTGCCAGCAGTCAAATCGACAGTTCACCCCTCCACTTT.

This clonotype was observed at least ten times. CDR3 region: CSAAGTTNTGELFF. Written as DNA, the CDR3 is TGCAGTGCGGCGGGGACTACGAACACCGGGGAGCTGTTTTTT. The chain employs TRBV20-1 and TRBJ2-2; 7 nucleotides align to TRBD2. Unmatched junction bases numbered 4, after V lost 6 bases and J lost 0 bases. The germline CDR1 and CDR2 sequences are DFQATT and SNEGSKA (reference sequence). This CDR3 region has 14 residues.

CDR3 in DNA: TGTGCCAGCAGTTACAAGCGGGACCAAGAGACCCAGTACTTC. Translated: CASSYKRDQETQYF. The genes are TRBV6-5 and TRBJ2-5, with D possibly being TRBD2 (6 bases). With 2 bases removed from V and 0 bases from J, the gap between germline ends came to 7 bases. The CDR3 loop spans 14 amino acids. CDR1 is MNHEY, CDR2 SVGAGI, per germline.

The chain uses TRBV20-1 and TRBJ2-5; tentative D call: TRBD2 (5 bases). This CDR3 comprises 14 residues. Germline CDR1 and CDR2: DFQATT and SNEGSKA (reference sequence). The V gene lost 6 bases and the J gene lost 5 bases, with 19 bases spanning the gap. For the CDR3, the DNA is TGCAGTGCCCCCTCGGGGAGCCGTCACGAGACCCAGTACTTC. Its translation is CSAPSGSRHETQYF.

V and J are TRBV5-6 and TRBJ2-1; 12 nucleotides line up with TRBD2. V lost 4 bases to trimming and J lost 9 bases; unmatched junction nucleotides: 8. The germline V gene encodes CDR1 SGHDT and CDR2 YYEEEE. This CDR3 comprises 15 residues. The CDR3 loop is CASSQEGLAGREQFF. CDR3 nucleotide sequence: TGTGCCAGCAGCCAGGAGGGACTAGCGGGTCGTGAGCAGTTCTTC.

This clonotype has ten or more counts. This chain joins TRBV20-1 and TRBJ2-7; D possibly corresponds to TRBD2 (5 bases). V gave up 3 bases and J gave up 0 bases, with 9 bases separating them. The germline V gene encodes CDR1 DFQATT and CDR2 SNEGSKA (reference sequence). There are 13 residues in the CDR3. DNA for the CDR3: TGCAGTGCTAGGGACTCCAGCTCCTACGAGCAGTACTTC. Its protein product is CSARDSSSYEQYF.

In its sample, this clonotype was seen many times. The chain links TRBV20-1 to TRBJ1-5, with a tentative D call TRBD1 (5 bases). Germline assignment: CDR1 DFQATT and CDR2 SNEGSKA (reference sequence). Trimming cost V 3 bases and J 6 bases, with 15 bases left between them. The CDR3 extends over 14 amino acids. The CDR3 spells CSASIGDVSQPQHF. The CDR3 DNA reads as TGCAGTGCTAGTATAGGGGATGTAAGTCAGCCCCAGCATTTT.

The chain is built from TRBV5-4 and TRBJ2-2; 13 nucleotides line up with TRBD2. CDR3 length equals 20 residues. Germline V gives CDR1 SGHNT, CDR2 YYREEE (reference sequence). With 1 base clipped from V and 0 bases from J, the junction kept 9 bases outside the gene matches. CDR3 sequence reads: CASSLRGLAGSFTNTGELFF. The CDR3 coding sequence is TGTGCCAGCAGCTTGCGGGGACTAGCGGGATCATTTACGAACACCGGGGAGCTGTTTTTT.

V and J are TRBV7-2 and TRBJ2-3; tentatively, D is TRBD1 (6 bases). Germline lookup yields CDR1 SGHTA and CDR2 FQGNSA. CDR3 length equals 14 residues. Trimming removed 2 bases from V and 5 bases from J, with 11 bases in between. DNA for the CDR3: TGTGCCAGCAGCTTACAGGGGTCTATAGATACGCAGTATTTT. It specifies CASSLQGSIDTQYF. Supplemented by reference TRBV7-2 and TRBJ2-3, the full variable domain reads GAGVSQSPSNKVTEKGKDVELRCDPISGHTALYWYRQSLGQGLEFLIYFQGNSAPDKSGLPSDRFSAERTGGSVSTLTIQRTQQEDSAVYLCASSLQGSIDTQYFGPGTRLTVL.

This clonotype was picked up many times. The chain has TRBV20-1 and TRBJ2-3, with D hard to call. The CDR3 extends over 13 amino acids. Trimming pared 0 bases from V and 3 bases from J, leaving 7 bases between. Germline lookup yields CDR1 DFQATT and CDR2 SNEGSKA (reference sequence). DNA of the CDR3: TGCAGTGCTAGAGATCTGTGGACAGATACGCAGTATTTT. Protein: CSARDLWTDTQYF.

At least ten counts were recorded for this clonotype. The chain joins TRBV20-1 to TRBJ2-1; D might be TRBD1 (5 bases). Germline V gives CDR1 DFQATT, CDR2 SNEGSKA (reference sequence). Deletions cut 4 bases from V and 0 bases from J, with 13 bases between. CDR3 length: 15 amino acids. CDR3 nucleotides: TGCAGTGCTACCTGGACACTGAGCTCCTACAATGAGCAGTTCTTC. This sequence encodes CSATWTLSSYNEQFF.

This clonotype was seen a handful of times. The chain links TRBV12-3 or TRBV12-4 to TRBJ1-4, with 8 positions matching TRBD1. This CDR3 spans 16 amino acids. After removal of 7 bases from V and 6 bases from J, the junction contained 13 bases not matched to a gene. CDR3 sequence (DNA): TGTGCCAGCAAACTTTCTTTTGGACAGGGAGATGAAAAACTGTTTTTT. Its protein is CASKLSFGQGDEKLFF.

The V call is TRBV5-6, the J call TRBJ2-7; 10 bases are a match to TRBD1. The V gene end was trimmed by 5 bases and the J gene end by 2 bases; junction bases not matched to a gene: 10. The germline gives CDR1 SGHDT, CDR2 YYEEEE. The CDR3 sequence is 16 residues long. Written as DNA, the CDR3 is TGTGCCAGCAGTTCTCCGGGACAGGGGCCGACCTACGAGCAGTACTTC. Translating gives CASSSPGQGPTYEQYF.

The V call is TRBV11-2, the J call TRBJ1-1; no clear D gene. Germline lookup yields CDR1 SGHAT and CDR2 FQNNGV. Deletions cut 3 bases from V and 7 bases from J, with 9 bases between. The CDR3 length is 12 residues. The CDR3 DNA follows: TGTGCCAGCAGCTTGTTGGGCAGTGAAGCTTTCTTT. Translating it yields CASSLLGSEAFF. Full variable domain (rest looked up from reference TRBV11-2 and TRBJ1-1): EAGVAQSPRYKIIEKRQSVAFWCNPISGHATLYWYQQILGQGPKLLIQFQNNGVVDDSQLPKDRFSAERLKGVDSTLKIQPAKLEDSAVYLCASSLLGSEAFFGQGTRLTVV.

This chain connects TRBV12-3 or TRBV12-4 to TRBJ1-2; 7 bases map to TRBD1. CDR3 length: 14 residues. V lost 4 bases, J lost 4 bases, and 6 bases stayed unmatched. The CDR3 is CASSSDDRAYGYTF. DNA of the CDR3: TGTGCCAGCAGTTCAGATGACAGGGCCTATGGCTACACCTTC.

This clonotype occurred many times. V usage is TRBV4-2 and J usage is TRBJ2-2; TRBD2 matches 10 bases. CDR3 length: 16 amino acids. V trimming: 5 bases; J trimming: 1 base; junction bases outside the gene matches: 4. Germline V gene sequence: CDR1 LGHNA, CDR2 YNFKEQ. Here the CDR3 DNA reads TGTGCCAGCAGCACCCCTAGCGGGGGGAACACCGGGGAGCTGTTTTTT. Translated: CASSTPSGGNTGELFF.